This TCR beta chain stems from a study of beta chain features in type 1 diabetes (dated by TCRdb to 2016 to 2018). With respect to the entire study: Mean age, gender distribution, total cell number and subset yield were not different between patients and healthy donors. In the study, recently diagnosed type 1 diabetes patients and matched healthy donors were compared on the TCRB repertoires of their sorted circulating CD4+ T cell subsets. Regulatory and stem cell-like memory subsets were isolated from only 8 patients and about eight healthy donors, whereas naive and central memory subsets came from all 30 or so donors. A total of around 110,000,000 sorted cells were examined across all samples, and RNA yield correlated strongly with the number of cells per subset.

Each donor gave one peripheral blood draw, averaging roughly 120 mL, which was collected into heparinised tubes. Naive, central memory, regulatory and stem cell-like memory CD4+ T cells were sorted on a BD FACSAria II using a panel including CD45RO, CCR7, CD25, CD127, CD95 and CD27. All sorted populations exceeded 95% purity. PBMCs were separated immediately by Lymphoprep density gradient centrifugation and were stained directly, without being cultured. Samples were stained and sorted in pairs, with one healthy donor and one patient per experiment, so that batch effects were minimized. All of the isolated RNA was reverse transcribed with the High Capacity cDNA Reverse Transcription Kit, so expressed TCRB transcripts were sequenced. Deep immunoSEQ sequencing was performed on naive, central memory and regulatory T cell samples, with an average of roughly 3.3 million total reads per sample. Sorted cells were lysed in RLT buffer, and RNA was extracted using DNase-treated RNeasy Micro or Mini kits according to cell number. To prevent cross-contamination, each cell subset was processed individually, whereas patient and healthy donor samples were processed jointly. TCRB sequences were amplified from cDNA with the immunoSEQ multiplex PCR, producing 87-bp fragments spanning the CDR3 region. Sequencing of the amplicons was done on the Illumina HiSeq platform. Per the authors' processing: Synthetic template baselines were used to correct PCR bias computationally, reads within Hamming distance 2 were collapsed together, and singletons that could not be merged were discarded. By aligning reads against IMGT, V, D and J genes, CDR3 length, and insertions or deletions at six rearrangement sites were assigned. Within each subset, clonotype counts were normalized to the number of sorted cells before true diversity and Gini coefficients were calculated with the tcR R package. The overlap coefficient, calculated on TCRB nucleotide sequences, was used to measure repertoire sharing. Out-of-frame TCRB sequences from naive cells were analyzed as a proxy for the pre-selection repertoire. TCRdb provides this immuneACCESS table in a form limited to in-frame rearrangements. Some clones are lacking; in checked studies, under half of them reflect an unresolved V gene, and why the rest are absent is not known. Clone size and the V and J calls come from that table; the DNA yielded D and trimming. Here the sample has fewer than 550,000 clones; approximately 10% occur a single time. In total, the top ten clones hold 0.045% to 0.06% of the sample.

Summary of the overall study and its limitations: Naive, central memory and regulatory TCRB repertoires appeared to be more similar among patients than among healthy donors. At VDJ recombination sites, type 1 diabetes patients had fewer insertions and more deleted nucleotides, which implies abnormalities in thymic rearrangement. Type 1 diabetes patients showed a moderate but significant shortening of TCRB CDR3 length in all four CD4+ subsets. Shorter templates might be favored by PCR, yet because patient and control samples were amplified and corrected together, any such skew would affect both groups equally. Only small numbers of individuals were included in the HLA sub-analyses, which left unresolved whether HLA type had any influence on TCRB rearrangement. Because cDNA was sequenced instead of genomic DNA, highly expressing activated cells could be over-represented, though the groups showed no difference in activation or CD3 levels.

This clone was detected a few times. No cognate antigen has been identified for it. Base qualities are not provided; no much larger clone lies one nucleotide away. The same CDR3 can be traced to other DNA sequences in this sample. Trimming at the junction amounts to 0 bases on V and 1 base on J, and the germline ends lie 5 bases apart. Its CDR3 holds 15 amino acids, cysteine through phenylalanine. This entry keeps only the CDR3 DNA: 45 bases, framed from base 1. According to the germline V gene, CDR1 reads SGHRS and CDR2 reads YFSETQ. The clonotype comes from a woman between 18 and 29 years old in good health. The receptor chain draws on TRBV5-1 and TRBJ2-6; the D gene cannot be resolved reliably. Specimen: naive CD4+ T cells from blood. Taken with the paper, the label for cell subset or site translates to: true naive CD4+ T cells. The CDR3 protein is CASSLGASGANVLTF. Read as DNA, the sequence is TGCGCCAGCAGCTTGGGGGCTTCTGGGGCCAACGTCCTGACTTTC.